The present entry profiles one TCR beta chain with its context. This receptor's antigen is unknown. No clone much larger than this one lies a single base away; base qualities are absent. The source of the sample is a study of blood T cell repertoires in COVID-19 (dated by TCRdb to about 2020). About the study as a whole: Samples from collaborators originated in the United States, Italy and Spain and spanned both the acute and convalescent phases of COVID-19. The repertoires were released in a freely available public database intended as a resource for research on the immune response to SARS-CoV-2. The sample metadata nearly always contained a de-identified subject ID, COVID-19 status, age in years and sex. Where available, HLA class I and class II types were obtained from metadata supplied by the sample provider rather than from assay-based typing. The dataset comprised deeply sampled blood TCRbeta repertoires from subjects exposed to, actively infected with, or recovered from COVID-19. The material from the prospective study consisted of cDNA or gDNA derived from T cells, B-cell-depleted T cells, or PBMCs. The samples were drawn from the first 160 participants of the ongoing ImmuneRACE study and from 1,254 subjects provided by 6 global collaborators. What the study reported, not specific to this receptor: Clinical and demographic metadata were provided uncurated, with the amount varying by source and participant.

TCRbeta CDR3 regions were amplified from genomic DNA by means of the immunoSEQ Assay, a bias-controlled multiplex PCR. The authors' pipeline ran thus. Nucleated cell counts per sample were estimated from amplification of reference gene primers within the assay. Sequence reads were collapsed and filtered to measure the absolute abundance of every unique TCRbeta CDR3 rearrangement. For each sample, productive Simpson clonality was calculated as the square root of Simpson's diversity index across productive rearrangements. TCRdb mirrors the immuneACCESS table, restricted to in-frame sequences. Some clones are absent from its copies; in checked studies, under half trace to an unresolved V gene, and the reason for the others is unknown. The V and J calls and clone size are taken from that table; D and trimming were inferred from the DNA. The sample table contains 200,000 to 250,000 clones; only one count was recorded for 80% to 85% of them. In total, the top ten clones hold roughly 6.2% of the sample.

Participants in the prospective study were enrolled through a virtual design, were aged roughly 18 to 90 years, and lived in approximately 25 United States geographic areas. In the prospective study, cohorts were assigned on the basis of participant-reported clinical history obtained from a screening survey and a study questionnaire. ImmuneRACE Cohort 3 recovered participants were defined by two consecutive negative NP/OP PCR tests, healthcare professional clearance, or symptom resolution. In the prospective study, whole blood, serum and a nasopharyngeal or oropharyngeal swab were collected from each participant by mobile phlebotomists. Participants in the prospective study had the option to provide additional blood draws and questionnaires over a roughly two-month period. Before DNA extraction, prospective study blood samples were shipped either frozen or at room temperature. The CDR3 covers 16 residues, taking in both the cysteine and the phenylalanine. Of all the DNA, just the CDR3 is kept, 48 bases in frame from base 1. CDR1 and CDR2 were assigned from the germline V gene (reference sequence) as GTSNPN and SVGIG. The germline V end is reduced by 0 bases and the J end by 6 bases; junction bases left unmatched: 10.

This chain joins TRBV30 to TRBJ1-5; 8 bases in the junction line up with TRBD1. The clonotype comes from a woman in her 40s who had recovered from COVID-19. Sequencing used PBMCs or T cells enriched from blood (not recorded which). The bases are TGTGCCTGGAGTGTTTACGGACAGGGAGGGAGTCAGCCCCAGCATTTT. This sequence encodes CAWSVYGQGGSQPQHF.